This is a list of T cell receptor beta chains from one sample in a study of shared clonotypes between healthy human individuals. Using immunoSEQ multiplex PCR, the repertoire was profiled, and TCRdb retains in-frame clones only, with some absent. The table includes 1,500,000 or so clones, roughly 96% detected once. The sequenced material came from naive CD4+ T cells sorted from blood. The receptors were sampled from a man aged 25-40 years in good health. CDR3s include the opening cysteine and the closing phenylalanine or tryptophan. D genes are given only for firm matches. Clone size is stated in some rows and not others, as once, few, many or a class when expanded.

>.|TRBV7-9|.|TRBJ2-5
TGTGCCAGCAGCCCGAAAGAGACCCAGTACTTC
CASSPKETQYF
>.|TRBV6-1|.|TRBJ1-1
TGTGCCAGCAGTGCAGGGTCTCTTGAAGCTTTCTTT
CASSAGSLEAFF
>.|TRBV29-1|TRBD2|TRBJ2-7
TGCAGCGTTGAAAAAAGGAGCGGGAGGCTATCTAAAACCTACGAGCAGTACTTC
CSVEKRSGRLSKTYEQYF
>.|TRBV7-2|TRBD1|TRBJ2-3
TGTGCCAGCAGCTGGGACAGGTTGAGAGATACGCAGTATTTT
CASSWDRLRDTQYF
>.|TRBV9|.|TRBJ2-7
TGTGCCAGCAGCGTAACTGGGAGCGGCGAGCAGTACTTC
CASSVTGSGEQYF
>.|TRBV29-1|.|TRBJ2-3
TGCAGCGTTGAAGTACTAGCATCTCGCACAGATACGCAGTATTTT
CSVEVLASRTDTQYF
>.|TRBV6-1|.|TRBJ1-2
TGTGCCAGCAGTGAAGGGGGGGCGCTTGGCTATGGCTACACCTTC
CASSEGGALGYGYTF
>many|TRBV7-2|.|TRBJ2-1
TGTGCCAGCAGCTTAGGACTTGGCCCATACAATGAGCAGTTCTTC
CASSLGLGPYNEQFF
>once|TRBV5-5|TRBD2|TRBJ2-3
TGTGCCAGCAGTTTTGGACTAGCGGGAGATTTAGATACGCAGTATTTT
CASSFGLAGDLDTQYF
>.|TRBV4-3|.|TRBJ2-2
TGCGCCAGCAGCCAAGTGCCTTCAGCGAACACCGGGGAGCTGTTTTTT
CASSQVPSANTGELFF
>.|TRBV9|.|TRBJ2-5
TGTGCCAGCAGCGTTGGGCGTAACCAAGAGACCCAGTACTTC
CASSVGRNQETQYF
>.|TRBV7-2|.|TRBJ2-3
TGTGCCAGCAGCTCGGACAAGACACCGAGCACAGATACGCAGTATTTT
CASSSDKTPSTDTQYF
>.|TRBV7-9|.|TRBJ2-7
TGTGCCAGCAGCTTAAGGGTGGACCCTGGGGTACAGGGCTACGAGCAGTACTTC
CASSLRVDPGVQGYEQYF
>.|TRBV4-3|TRBD2|TRBJ2-7
TGCGCCAGCAGCCAGCTAGCGGGGGCCTACGAGCAGTACTTC
CASSQLAGAYEQYF
>.|TRBV6-6|TRBD1|TRBJ2-5
TGTGCCAGCAGTTACTCGACAGGGAAGGCAGAGACCCAGTACTTC
CASSYSTGKAETQYF
>.|TRBV5-6|.|TRBJ2-1
TGTGCCAGCACTGGCGATTACTCCTACAATGAGCAGTTCTTC
CASTGDYSYNEQFF
>.|TRBV4-3|.|TRBJ1-4
TGCGCCAGCAGCCCCGGCCGTGAAAAACTGTTTTTT
CASSPGREKLFF
>.|TRBV27|TRBD1|TRBJ2-5
TGTGCCAGCAGACAACAGGGGTTCACAGAGACCCAGTACTTC
CASRQQGFTETQYF
>.|TRBV27|.|TRBJ2-1
TGTGCCAGCAGTTTGGTAGGATCCTCCTACAATGAGCAGTTCTTC
CASSLVGSSYNEQFF
>.|TRBV2|.|TRBJ1-5
TGTGCCAGCAGCCCCCAGACAGGAATTAGCAATCAGCCCCAGCATTTT
CASSPQTGISNQPQHF
>.|TRBV7-6|.|TRBJ2-6
TGTGCCAGCGGGCGGGTCGTCTCTGGGGCCAACGTCCTGACTTTC
CASGRVVSGANVLTF
>.|TRBV9|.|TRBJ2-4
TGTGCCAGCAGCGTAGGCGGACGCGAAAACATTCAGTACTTC
CASSVGGRENIQYF
>.|TRBV19|.|TRBJ1-5
TGTGCCAGTAGTCCAACCGGTTTTGGCAATCAGCCCCAGCATTTT
CASSPTGFGNQPQHF
>.|TRBV27|TRBD2|TRBJ2-7
TGTGCCAGCAGTTTAAAATTTAGCGGGACCTACGAGCAGTACTTC
CASSLKFSGTYEQYF
>.|TRBV29-1|.|TRBJ2-3
TGCAGCGTTGAGCGGTTCGGGTTTCCCCGGGATACGCAGTATTTT
CSVERFGFPRDTQYF
>.|TRBV18|.|TRBJ2-1
TGTGCCAGCTCACCAACCAGTAGGAATGAGCAGTTCTTC
CASSPTSRNEQFF
>.|TRBV29-1|TRBD1|TRBJ1-3
TGCAGCGTTGTCCGGGACAGGTTCTTCTCTGGAAACACCATATATTTT
CSVVRDRFFSGNTIYF
>.|TRBV6-6|.|TRBJ1-1
TGTGCCAGCAGCCGTGAACAGGGATTCACTGAAGCTTTCTTT
CASSREQGFTEAFF
>.|TRBV7-6|.|TRBJ2-5
TGTGCCAGCAGCTTAGAGGCGTATCAAGAGACCCAGTACTTC
CASSLEAYQETQYF
>.|TRBV7-9|TRBD1|TRBJ2-5
TGTGCCAACCTCGGAGGGACAGGGGGCGTAGAGACCCAGTACTTC
CANLGGTGGVETQYF
>.|TRBV15|.|TRBJ1-1
TGTGCCACCAGCAGAGAGGCCACCCGGTGGACTGAAGCTTTCTTT
CATSREATRWTEAFF
>.|TRBV6-1|.|TRBJ2-7
TGTGCCACCTCAGGGGCTTCAGACTACGAGCAGTACTTC
CATSGASDYEQYF
>.|TRBV28|.|TRBJ2-1
TGTGCCAGCAGAGGAAATAAGCAGTTCTTC
CASRGNKQFF
>.|TRBV5-8|.|TRBJ1-4
TGTGCCAGCAGCTTGGTGGGGGGGGCCACTGAAAAACTGTTTTTT
CASSLVGGATEKLFF
>.|TRBV18|.|TRBJ2-3
TGTGCCAGCTCACCACAATTAGACACGGATACGCAGTATTTT
CASSPQLDTDTQYF
>.|TRBV28|.|TRBJ2-7
TGTGCCAGCAGTTTAGGTTACGAGCAGTACTTC
CASSLGYEQYF
>.|TRBV28|.|TRBJ2-1
TGTGCCAGCAGACCCGACCGCCCTCATGAGCAGTTCTTC
CASRPDRPHEQFF
>.|TRBV6-5|.|TRBJ1-1
TGTGCCAGCAGCCAGGGGAGGAGTACTGAAGCTTTCTTT
CASSQGRSTEAFF
>.|TRBV19|.|TRBJ2-2
TGTGCCAGTACCGGGGGCAGCGTTACCGGGGAGCTGTTTTTT
CASTGGSVTGELFF
>.|TRBV19|TRBD1|TRBJ1-5
TGTGCCAGTAGATGGACAGGGGGCGCGAATCAGCCCCAGCATTTT
CASRWTGGANQPQHF
>.|TRBV28|.|TRBJ1-5
TGTGCCAGCAAAACCAAAGGGCCCCAGCATTTT
CASKTKGPQHF
>few|TRBV28|.|TRBJ2-3
TGTGCCAGCAGTTCCCGCACAGATACGCAGTATTTT
CASSSRTDTQYF
>.|TRBV11-1|.|TRBJ2-3
TGTGCCAGCAGCTTAGGGGCGTTGGTCACAGATACGCAGTATTTT
CASSLGALVTDTQYF
>.|TRBV18|TRBD1|TRBJ2-6
TGTGCCAGCTCACCACGCGGGGACAGGATCCTCTCTGGGGCCAACGTCCTGACTTTC
CASSPRGDRILSGANVLTF
>once|TRBV9|.|TRBJ2-5
TGTGCCAGCAGCGTAGCTCTTTCACAAGAGACCCAGTACTTC
CASSVALSQETQYF